The 18 T cell receptor beta chains given below trace back to one sample, sequenced in a study of blood T cell repertoires in COVID-19. The assay was immunoSEQ multiplex PCR, and TCRdb's table has in-frame clones only and misses some. The sample contains roughly 260,000 clones, 75% to 95% of which appear only once. The sequencing input was peripheral blood. Source of these receptors: a person under 35 with COVID-19, enrolled during active disease.

The chain employs TRBV27 and TRBJ1-2; D gene unclear. V dropped 3 bases and J dropped 8 bases, with 16 bases sitting between them. Per the germline V gene, CDR1 is MNHEY and CDR2 is SMNVEV (reference sequence). This CDR3 contains 14 residues. The CDR3 DNA reads TGTGCCAGCAGTTTTTCACCCGGAGAGGGCGGCTACACCTTC. Amino acid sequence: CASSFSPGEGGYTF.

This clone showed up just once. This chain connects TRBV5-6 to TRBJ1-2; D call uncertain. CDR3 size: 14 residues. V was clipped by 4 bases and J by 5 bases, with 15 bases between them. Germline V gene data show CDR1 as SGHDT and CDR2 as YYEEEE. CDR3 loop: CASSPPSGRYGYTF. CDR3 coding DNA: TGTGCCAGCAGCCCGCCTTCAGGCCGGTATGGCTACACCTTC.

Of note for this clone: This same CDR3 is encoded by further DNA sequences in the sample. The V call is TRBV5-1, the J call TRBJ2-1, with 8 bases identical to TRBD2. The germline gives CDR1 SGHRS, CDR2 YFSETQ. Unmatched junction bases numbered 8, after V lost 2 bases and J lost 7 bases. This CDR3 has 15 residues. CDR3 DNA sequence: TGCGCCAGCAGCTTAGCGGGAGTCGGTAGGAATGAGCAGTTCTTC. Translated, it gives CASSLAGVGRNEQFF.

The chain recombines TRBV15 with TRBJ1-4, with TRBD1 as a possible D gene (6 bases). The CDR3 extends over 15 amino acids. V shed 0 bases and J shed 5 bases, with 10 bases lying between them. In germline, CDR1 is LNHNV, CDR2 YYDKDF (reference sequence). The CDR3, as DNA: TGTGCCACCAGCAGAGAGGGGGCATTAAATGAAAAACTGTTTTTT. Residues: CATSREGALNEKLFF. The complete variable domain, with remaining parts taken from reference TRBV15 and TRBJ1-4, reads DAMVIQNPRYQVTQFGKPVTLSCSQTLNHNVMYWYQQKSSQAPKLLFHYYDKDFNNEADTPDNFQSRRPNTSFCFLDIRSPGLGDTAMYLCATSREGALNEKLFFGSGTQLSVL.

This rearrangement joins TRBV27 to TRBJ2-1; D might be TRBD2 (7 bases). The CDR3 runs to 13 residues. V lost 3 bases and J 7 bases, leaving 10 bases between the germline ends. The germline gives CDR1 MNHEY, CDR2 SMNVEV (reference sequence). Here the CDR3 reads CASSLGGGNEQFF. The CDR3 bases are TGTGCCAGCAGTTTGGGAGGGGGGAATGAGCAGTTCTTC.

This clone was seen only once. The V and J genes are TRBV19 and TRBJ1-5, with TRBD1 identical over 7 bases. Per the germline V gene, CDR1 is LNHDA and CDR2 is SQIVND (reference sequence). This CDR3 is built from 14 residues. V lost 8 bases and J lost 4; bases outside the gene matches: 8. CDR3 loop: CASVAGQVNQPQHF. The CDR3 bases are TGTGCCAGTGTAGCAGGACAGGTAAATCAGCCCCAGCATTTT.

The DNA of the CDR3 is TGTGCCAGCAGCTTAGAATCAAGAGGAAGAGAAGCTTTCTTT. Translated, it gives CASSLESRGREAFF. The chain joins TRBV7-9 to TRBJ1-1; no firm D call. Trimming pared 1 base from V and 8 bases from J, leaving 14 bases between. Looked up from germline, CDR1 is SEHNR and CDR2 is FQNEAQ (reference sequence). CDR3 length equals 14 residues.

The chain couples TRBV28 to TRBJ2-7, with 9 nucleotides matching TRBD1. Trimming took 10 bases from V and 7 from J; bases not matched to a gene: 8. Germline lookup yields CDR1 MDHEN and CDR2 SYDVKM. The CDR3 is 12 residues long. The CDR3 reads CATQTGGREQYF. The CDR3 coding sequence is TGTGCCACTCAGACAGGGGGGAGGGAGCAGTACTTC.

This sequence joins TRBV6-5 and TRBJ2-1; TRBD2 matches at 9 bases. The ends lost 8 bases at V and 4 bases at J; junction bases unmatched: 6. The germline gives CDR1 MNHEY, CDR2 SVGAGI. This CDR3 spans 14 amino acids. The CDR3 sequence: CASANSGRYNEQFF. In nucleotides, the CDR3 is TGTGCCAGCGCGAATAGCGGGAGATACAATGAGCAGTTCTTC.

This chain links TRBV7-9 with TRBJ2-1; D gene ambiguous. The germline V gene has CDR1 SEHNR and CDR2 FQNEAQ (reference sequence). There are 13 residues in the CDR3. Trimming took 5 bases from V and 0 from J, leaving 5 bases between them. CDR3 amino acids: CASSPSSYNEQFF. CDR3 nucleotide sequence: TGTGCCAGCAGCCCGAGCTCCTACAATGAGCAGTTCTTC.

V is TRBV7-9 and J is TRBJ2-1; D call uncertain. Germline V gene sequence: CDR1 SEHNR, CDR2 FQNEAQ (reference sequence). V lost 2 bases and J lost 6, with 14 bases in between. The CDR3 consists of 15 residues. In DNA, the CDR3 is TGTGCCAGCAGCTTACTTTTACCTACGTTCAATGAGCAGTTCTTC. It specifies CASSLLLPTFNEQFF.

The chain has TRBV29-1 and TRBJ2-1, with 8 bases matching TRBD1. Germline assignment: CDR1 SQVTM and CDR2 ANQGSEA. This CDR3 has 13 residues. V lost 7 bases, J lost 7 bases, and 9 bases stayed unmatched. In DNA form, the CDR3 reads TGCAGCGCCCGATGGACAGGGAAAAATGAGCAGTTCTTC. Translated: CSARWTGKNEQFF.

V is TRBV5-6 and J is TRBJ2-7; D perhaps matches TRBD1 (6 bases). V was clipped by 9 bases and J by 0 bases, with 10 bases between them. CDR3 size: 12 residues. Germline assignment: CDR1 SGHDT and CDR2 YYEEEE. The CDR3 reads CATSRGSYEQYF. The DNA of the CDR3 is TGTGCCACCTCCAGGGGCTCCTACGAGCAGTACTTC.

The V and J genes are TRBV7-9 and TRBJ2-2; D gene ambiguous. The CDR3 has 14 amino acids. Germline V gene data show CDR1 as SEHNR and CDR2 as FQNEAQ (reference sequence). Trimming shortened V by 3 bases and J by 3 bases, and 8 bases separated the two germline ends. The CDR3 sequence is CASSFSTYTGELFF. The DNA for the CDR3 is TGTGCCAGCAGCTTCTCTACTTACACCGGGGAGCTGTTTTTT. The full variable domain, in which reference TRBV7-9 and TRBJ2-2 provide the parts outside the CDR3, is DTGVSQNPRHKITKRGQNVTFRCDPISEHNRLYWYRQTLGQGPEFLTYFQNEAQLEKSRLLSDRFSAERPKGSFSTLEIQRTEQGDSAMYLCASSFSTYTGELFFGEGSRLTVL.

The chain employs TRBV5-5 and TRBJ2-7; unclear D gene. CDR1 is SGHKS, CDR2 YYEKEE, per germline (reference sequence). Deletions cut 0 bases from V and 1 base from J, with 5 bases between. The CDR3 length is 13 residues. This CDR3 is CASSLEQSYEQYF. The CDR3 nucleotides are TGTGCCAGCAGCTTGGAACAGTCCTACGAGCAGTACTTC.

The rearrangement joins TRBV4-2 to TRBJ1-2, with TRBD1 matching over 9 bases. Germline lookup yields CDR1 LGHNA and CDR2 YNFKEQ. This CDR3 has 15 residues. V was clipped by 4 bases and J by 4 bases; unmatched bases: 7. This CDR3 reads CASSPGTGTGYGYTF. The CDR3 DNA follows: TGTGCCAGCAGCCCTGGGACAGGGACCGGCTATGGCTACACCTTC.

The CDR3, as DNA: TGTGCCAGCAGTTACGGCGGCGGGGGAGGCTACGAGCAGTACTTC. This codes for CASSYGGGGGYEQYF. The rearrangement joins TRBV6-5 to TRBJ2-7, with TRBD2 matching over 7 bases. V dropped 2 bases and J dropped 3; count of bases not matched to a gene: 7. Germline loops: CDR1 MNHEY, CDR2 SVGAGI. The CDR3 has 15 residues.

In the case of this clone: The same CDR3 arises from other DNA sequences in this sample as well. The chain employs TRBV6-5 and TRBJ1-3; 7 nucleotides line up with TRBD1. CDR3 size: 14 residues. The junction had 3 bases not matched to a gene; V was cut back by 7 bases and J by 0 bases. The germline V gene encodes CDR1 MNHEY and CDR2 SVGAGI. In nucleotides, the CDR3 is TGTGCCAGCACCCCAGGGGGCTCTGGAAACACCATATATTTT. Its protein is CASTPGGSGNTIYF.